This TCR beta chain came from a study of Ad26.COV2.S vaccination and SARS-CoV-2 variants. Study-wide results and caveats: Placebo recipients had lower spike-specific TCR breadth than vaccine recipients.

Trimming took 3 bases from V and 4 from J, leaving 15 bases between them. CDR1 and CDR2 (germline): MRHNA, SNTAGT. The CDR3 spans 15 residues. TCRdb's copy holds only in-frame clones and misses some; the assay was immunoSEQ multiplex PCR. The sample lists roughly 420,000 clones, roughly 88% seen once, with 3.5% to 4% in the top ten. A word on this clone: The target antigen is unknown.

The treatment is: some 20 received Ad26.COV2.S at low or high dose, single or two shots; about 5 received placebo; per-sample allocation not given. Samples came from day 63 after the first vaccine or placebo injection. The sequence derives from a person aged 18-65 years who received the Ad26.COV2.S COVID-19 vaccine or a placebo. V usage is TRBV6-4 and J usage is TRBJ1-2, with D possibly being TRBD1 (5 bases). The material was peripheral blood, obtained in a trial of Ad26.COV2.S vaccine versus placebo. This chain's CDR3 is CASSEHGTGGYGYTF. The CDR3 DNA sequence: TGTGCCAGCAGTGAACACGGGACTGGGGGCTATGGCTACACCTTC.